This T cell receptor (beta chain) was documented in a study of T cell responses to AZD1222 COVID-19 vaccine. Study context: The study pooled second doses at about 4 or about 12 weeks. Whole-study results and caveats: Spike-specific TCR breadth and depth went up after people got two AZD1222 doses. The donor cohort was predominantly white British with a female majority, and clonal diversity may have been underestimated.

TCRdb's copy holds only in-frame clones and misses some; the assay was immunoSEQ multiplex PCR. Of 150,000 to 200,000 clones listed, approximately 89% are singletons. V lost 7 bases, J lost 0 bases, and 21 bases lay in between. CDR3 length: 17 amino acids. Germline V lookup: CDR1 SNHLY, CDR2 FYNNEI. As for this clone: Its target is not known.

This chain uses TRBV2 with TRBJ1-2; tentatively, D is TRBD1 (5 bases). The source of this sequence is an adult in good health. This material consisted of peripheral blood, taken on day 0 of AZD1222 vaccination. The chain's CDR3 is CASTRFPGDSANYGYTF. The CDR3 nucleotides are TGTGCCAGCACTAGGTTCCCCGGGGACTCAGCTAACTATGGCTACACCTTC.